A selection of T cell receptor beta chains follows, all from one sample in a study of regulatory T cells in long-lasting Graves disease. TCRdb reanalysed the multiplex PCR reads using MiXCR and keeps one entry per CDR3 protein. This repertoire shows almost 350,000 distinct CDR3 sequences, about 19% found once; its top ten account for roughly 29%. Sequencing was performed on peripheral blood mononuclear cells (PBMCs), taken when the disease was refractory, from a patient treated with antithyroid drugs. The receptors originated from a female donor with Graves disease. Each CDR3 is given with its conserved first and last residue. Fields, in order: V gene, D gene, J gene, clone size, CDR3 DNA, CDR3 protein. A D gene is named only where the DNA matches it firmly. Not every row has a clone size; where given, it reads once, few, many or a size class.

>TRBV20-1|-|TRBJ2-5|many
TGCAGTGCTGGGACCCTGGAGACCCAGTACTTC
CSAGTLETQYF
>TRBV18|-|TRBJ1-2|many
TGTGCCAGCTCACCTTCGTCAGGGAATGGCTACACCTTC
CASSPSSGNGYTF
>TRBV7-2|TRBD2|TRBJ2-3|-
TGTGCCAGCAGCTTGTACGGGACTAGCGGGTCAGATACGCAGTATTTT
CASSLYGTSGSDTQYF
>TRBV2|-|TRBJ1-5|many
TGTGCCAGCAGTTCCGGGACATTGAGCAATCAGCCCCAGCATTTT
CASSSGTLSNQPQHF
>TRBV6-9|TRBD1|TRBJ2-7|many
TGTGCCAGCAGTTACACAGGGGGTCGTCAAGAGCAGTACTTC
CASSYTGGRQEQYF
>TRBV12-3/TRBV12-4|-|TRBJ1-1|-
TGTGCCAGCAAACTTGGGAACACTGAAGCTTTCTTT
CASKLGNTEAFF
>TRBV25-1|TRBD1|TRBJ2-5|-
TGTGCCAGCAGTGCCTCCTACCGGGACAGGCCGTACCAAGAGACCCAGTACTTC
CASSASYRDRPYQETQYF
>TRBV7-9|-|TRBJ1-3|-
TGTGCCAGCAGTCCCCGGACCTCTGGAAACACCATATATTTT
CASSPRTSGNTIYF
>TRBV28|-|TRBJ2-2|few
TGTGCCAGCTTCAGGGGGAACACCGGGGAGCTGTTTTTT
CASFRGNTGELFF
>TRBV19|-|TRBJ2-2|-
TGTGCCAGTAGTTGGCGATCTGGGGAGCTGTTTTTT
CASSWRSGELFF
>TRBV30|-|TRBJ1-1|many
TGTGCCTGGAGTGTCTCTACGAACACTGAAGCTTTCTTT
CAWSVSTNTEAFF
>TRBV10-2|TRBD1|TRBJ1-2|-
TGCGCCAGCCTACTAGACAGGGCCTATGGCTACACCTTC
CASLLDRAYGYTF
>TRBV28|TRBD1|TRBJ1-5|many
TGTGCCAGCAGTTTAGTAAAGACAGGGGCTGGTCAGCCCCAGCATTTT
CASSLVKTGAGQPQHF
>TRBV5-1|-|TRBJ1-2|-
TGCGCCAGCAGCATGGATGGCAGCTATGGCTACACCTTC
CASSMDGSYGYTF
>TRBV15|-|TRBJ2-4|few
TGTGCCACCAGCGGCTACGAAAACATTCAGTACTTC
CATSGYENIQYF
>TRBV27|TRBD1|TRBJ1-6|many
TGTGCCAGCAGTTTTAGCCTCTCGACAGGGAACTCACCCCTCCACTTT
CASSFSLSTGNSPLHF
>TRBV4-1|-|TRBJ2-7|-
TGCGCCAGCAGCCCCCGCGGGGCCCTCTACGAGCAGTACTTC
CASSPRGALYEQYF
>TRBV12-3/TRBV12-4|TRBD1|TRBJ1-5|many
TGTGCCAGCAGTCCCGCCAGGGGGGGCGGTAGCAATCAGCCCCAGCATTTT
CASSPARGGGSNQPQHF
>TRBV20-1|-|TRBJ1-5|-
TGCAGTGCGAGACGGGGGGTGGGACAGCCCCAGCATTTT
CSARRGVGQPQHF
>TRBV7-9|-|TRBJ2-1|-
TGTGCCAGCAGCTTAGCAGGGCACTACAATGAGCAGTTCTTC
CASSLAGHYNEQFF
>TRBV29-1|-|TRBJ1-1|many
TGCAGCGTTGATCGGTCGAACACTGAAGCTTTCTTT
CSVDRSNTEAFF
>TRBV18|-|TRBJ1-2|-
TGTGCCAGCTCACCCGCGGGGGCGAACTATGGCTACACCTTC
CASSPAGANYGYTF
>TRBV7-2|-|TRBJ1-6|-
TGTGCCAGCAGCAAGGACCCACTCTCCTATAATTCACCCCTCCACTTT
CASSKDPLSYNSPLHF
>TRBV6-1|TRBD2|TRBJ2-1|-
TGTGCCAGCAGGAGCGGGGGGGCTTACAATGAGCAGTTCTTC
CASRSGGAYNEQFF
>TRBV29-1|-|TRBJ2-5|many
TGCAGCGTTGAAGATTGGGGAGCCCAGTACTTC
CSVEDWGAQYF
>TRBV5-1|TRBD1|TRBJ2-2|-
TGCGCCAGCAGACACACCGGGACAGGGAACACCGGGGAGCTGTTTTTT
CASRHTGTGNTGELFF
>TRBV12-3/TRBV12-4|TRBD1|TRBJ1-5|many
TGTGCCAGCAGACCAGGGGGGTTCGGTCAGCCCCAGCATTTT
CASRPGGFGQPQHF
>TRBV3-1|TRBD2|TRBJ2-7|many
TGTGCCAGCAGCCAGTTCCTAGCGGGAGAAGTCGAGCAGTACTTC
CASSQFLAGEVEQYF
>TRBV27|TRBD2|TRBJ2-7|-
TGTGCCAGCAGTTTATCAGGCGGGGGGGCCTACGAGCAGTACTTC
CASSLSGGGAYEQYF
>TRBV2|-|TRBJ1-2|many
TGTGCCAGCCTTAAGGCCTCGGGCGGAGGCTATGGCTACACCTTC
CASLKASGGGYGYTF
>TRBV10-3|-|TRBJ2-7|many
TGTGCCATCAGTGAGTCCGGCGGAAGAAATTACGAGCAGTACTTC
CAISESGGRNYEQYF
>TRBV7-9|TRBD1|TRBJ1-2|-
TGTGCCAGCAGCTTAGGGACAGGGTATAATGGCTACACCTTC
CASSLGTGYNGYTF
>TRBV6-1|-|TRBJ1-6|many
TGTGCCAGCAGTGGCGCGGAGGGAGGTAATTCACCCCTCCACTTT
CASSGAEGGNSPLHF
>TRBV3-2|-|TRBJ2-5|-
TGTGCCAGCAGCCAAGATCGCTGGCAAGAGACCCAGTACTTC
CASSQDRWQETQYF
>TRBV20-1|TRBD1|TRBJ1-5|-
TGCAGTGCTAGAGTCACAGGGGGGAGTCAGCCCCAGCATTTT
CSARVTGGSQPQHF
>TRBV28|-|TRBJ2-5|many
TGTGCCAGCAGGGTCTCCCAAGAGACCCAGTACTTC
CASRVSQETQYF
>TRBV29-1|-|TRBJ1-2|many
TGCAGCGGAATCTCTAACTATGGCTACACCTTC
CSGISNYGYTF
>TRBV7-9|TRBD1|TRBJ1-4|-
TGTGCCAGCAGCGACGCAGACAGGGGGCGAGAAAAACTGTTTTTT
CASSDADRGREKLFF
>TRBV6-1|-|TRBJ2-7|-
TGTGCCAGCAGTCCCGGACAGTTTAGCTCCTACGAGCAGTACTTC
CASSPGQFSSYEQYF
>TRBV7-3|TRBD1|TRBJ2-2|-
TGTGCCAGCAGCTCGCGGACAGGAAAGCTTTGGAACACCGGGGAGCTGTTTTTT
CASSSRTGKLWNTGELFF
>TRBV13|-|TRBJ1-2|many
TGTGCCAGCAGCCGCACCAGGGGATTCCAGAACAGGATAGCTAACTATGGCTACACCTTC
CASSRTRGFQNRIANYGYTF
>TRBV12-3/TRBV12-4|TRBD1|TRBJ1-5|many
TGTGCCAGCAGACCAATAGGGGGCTCCAACCAGCCCCAGCATTTT
CASRPIGGSNQPQHF
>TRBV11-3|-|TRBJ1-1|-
TGTGCCAGCAGCTCTTCGGACAAGCAAGGGGACACTGAAGCTTTCTTT
CASSSSDKQGDTEAFF